Sequencing of this T cell receptor (beta chain) was carried out in a study of cytomegalovirus exposure and HLA in healthy donors. CDR1 is SEHNR, CDR2 FQNEAQ, per germline (reference sequence). There are 11 residues in the CDR3. As concerns this clone: Sequence at one end of the junction differs from germline and may be a read error.

Primers included in the PCR were 60 Vbeta and 13 Jbeta primers. Sequencing used immunoSEQ multiplex PCR; TCRdb keeps in-frame clones, though not all of them. The sample has approximately 100,000 clones; approximately 80% are singletons. The V and J genes are TRBV7-9 and TRBJ1-2; D not certain. The receptor was derived from a female donor in good health and CMV-seronegative. Sequencing was performed on PBMCs. CDR3 residues: CSSSWSYGYTF. CDR3 in DNA: TGTTCCAGCAGCTGGAGCTATGGCTACACCTTC.